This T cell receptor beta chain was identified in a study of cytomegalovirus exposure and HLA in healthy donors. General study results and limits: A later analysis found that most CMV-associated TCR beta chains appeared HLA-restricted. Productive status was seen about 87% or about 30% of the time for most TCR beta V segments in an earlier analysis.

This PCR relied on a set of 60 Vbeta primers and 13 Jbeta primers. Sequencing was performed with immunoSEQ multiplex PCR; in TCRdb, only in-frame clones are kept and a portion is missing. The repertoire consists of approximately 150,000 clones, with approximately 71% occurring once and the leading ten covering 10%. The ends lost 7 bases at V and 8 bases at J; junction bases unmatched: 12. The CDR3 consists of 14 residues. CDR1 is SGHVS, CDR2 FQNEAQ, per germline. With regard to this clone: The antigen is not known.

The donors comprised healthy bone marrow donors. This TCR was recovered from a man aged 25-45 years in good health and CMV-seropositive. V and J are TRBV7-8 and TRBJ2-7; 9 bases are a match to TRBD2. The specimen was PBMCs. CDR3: CASTADSGRFKQYF. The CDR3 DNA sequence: TGTGCCAGCACCGCGGATAGCGGGAGATTCAAGCAGTACTTC.